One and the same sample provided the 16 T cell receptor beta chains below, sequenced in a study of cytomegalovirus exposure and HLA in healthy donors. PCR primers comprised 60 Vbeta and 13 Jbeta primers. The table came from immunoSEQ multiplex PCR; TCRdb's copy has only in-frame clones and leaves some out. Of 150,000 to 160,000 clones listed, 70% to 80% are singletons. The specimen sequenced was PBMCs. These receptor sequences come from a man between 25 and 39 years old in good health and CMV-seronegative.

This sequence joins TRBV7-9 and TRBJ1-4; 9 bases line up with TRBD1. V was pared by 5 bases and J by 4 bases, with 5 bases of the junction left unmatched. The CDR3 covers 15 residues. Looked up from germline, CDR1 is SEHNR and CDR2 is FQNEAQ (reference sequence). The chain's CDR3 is CASSAVTGGNEKLFF. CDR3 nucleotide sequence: TGTGCCAGCAGCGCCGTGACAGGGGGTAATGAAAAACTGTTTTTT.

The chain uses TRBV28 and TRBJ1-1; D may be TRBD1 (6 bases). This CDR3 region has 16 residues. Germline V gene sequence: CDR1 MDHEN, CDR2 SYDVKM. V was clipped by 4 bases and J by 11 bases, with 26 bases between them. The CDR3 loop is CASSSHRGAVSLEAFF. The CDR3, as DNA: TGTGCCAGCAGTTCGCACCGGGGGGCCGTATCTCTGGAGGCTTTCTTT.

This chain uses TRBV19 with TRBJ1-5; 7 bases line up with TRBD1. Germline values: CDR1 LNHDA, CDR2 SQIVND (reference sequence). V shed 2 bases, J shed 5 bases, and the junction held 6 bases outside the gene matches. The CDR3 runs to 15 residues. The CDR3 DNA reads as TGTGCCAGTAGTATACAGGAGACAGGGCATCAGCCCCAGCATTTT. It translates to CASSIQETGHQPQHF. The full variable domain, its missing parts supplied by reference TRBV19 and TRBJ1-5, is DGGITQSPKYLFRKEGQNVTLSCEQNLNHDAMYWYRQDPGQGLRLIYYSQIVNDFQKGDIAEGYSVSREKKESFPLTVTSAQKNPTAFYLCASSIQETGHQPQHFGDGTRLSIL.

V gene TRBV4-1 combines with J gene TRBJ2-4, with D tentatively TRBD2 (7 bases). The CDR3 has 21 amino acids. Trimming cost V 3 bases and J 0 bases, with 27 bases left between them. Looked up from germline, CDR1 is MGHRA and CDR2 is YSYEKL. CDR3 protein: CASSHFMGGRDPPLAKNIQYF. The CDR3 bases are TGCGCCAGCAGCCATTTCATGGGGGGGCGCGATCCTCCTCTAGCCAAAAACATTCAGTACTTC.

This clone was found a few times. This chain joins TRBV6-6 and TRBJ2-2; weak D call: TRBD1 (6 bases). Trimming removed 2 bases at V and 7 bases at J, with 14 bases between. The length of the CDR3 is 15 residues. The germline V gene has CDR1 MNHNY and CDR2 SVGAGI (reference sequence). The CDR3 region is CASSYLRGKGGELFF. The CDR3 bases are TGTGCCAGCAGTTACCTCAGGGGAAAGGGCGGGGAGCTGTTTTTT.

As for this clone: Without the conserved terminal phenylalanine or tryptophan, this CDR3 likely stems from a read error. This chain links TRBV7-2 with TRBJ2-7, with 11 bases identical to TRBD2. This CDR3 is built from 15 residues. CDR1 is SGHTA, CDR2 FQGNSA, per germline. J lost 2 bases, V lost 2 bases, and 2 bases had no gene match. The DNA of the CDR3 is TGTGCCAGCAGCTTACTAGCGGGGGGCGCCTACGAGCAGTACCTC. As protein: CASSLLAGGAYEQYL.

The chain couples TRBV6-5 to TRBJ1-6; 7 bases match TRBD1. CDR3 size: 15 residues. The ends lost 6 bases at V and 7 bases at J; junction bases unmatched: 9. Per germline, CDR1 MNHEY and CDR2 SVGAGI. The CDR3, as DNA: TGTGCCAGCAGGAGTAGGGACAGTCGCAATTCACCCCTCCACTTT. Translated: CASRSRDSRNSPLHF.

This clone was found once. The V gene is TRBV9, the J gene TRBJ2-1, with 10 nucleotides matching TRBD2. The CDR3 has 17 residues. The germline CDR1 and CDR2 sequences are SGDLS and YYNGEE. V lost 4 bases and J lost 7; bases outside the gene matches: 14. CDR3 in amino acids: CASSLRVAGGPENEQFF. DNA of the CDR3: TGTGCCAGCAGCCTCCGAGTAGCGGGGGGCCCGGAAAATGAGCAGTTCTTC.

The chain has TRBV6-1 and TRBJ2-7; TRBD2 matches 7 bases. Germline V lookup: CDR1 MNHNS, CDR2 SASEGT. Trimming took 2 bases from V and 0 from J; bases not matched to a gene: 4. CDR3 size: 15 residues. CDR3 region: CASSESGASSYEQYF. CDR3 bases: TGTGCCAGCAGTGAAAGCGGGGCAAGCTCCTACGAGCAGTACTTC.

The CDR3 sequence is CASSIDRWSPGTANTEAFF. In DNA, the CDR3 is TGTGCCAGTAGTATAGATCGATGGAGCCCCGGGACAGCGAACACTGAAGCTTTCTTT. The chain couples TRBV19 to TRBJ1-1; 7 bases line up with TRBD1. The CDR3 length is 19 residues. Trimming cost V 0 bases and J 1 base; bases outside gene matches: 14. Germline V gene lookup returns CDR1 LNHDA and CDR2 SQIVND (reference sequence).

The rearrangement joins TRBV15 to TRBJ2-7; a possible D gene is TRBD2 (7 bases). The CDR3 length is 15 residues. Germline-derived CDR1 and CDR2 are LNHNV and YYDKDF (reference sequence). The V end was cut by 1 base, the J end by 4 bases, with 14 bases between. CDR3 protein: CATSRGGGAQYEQYF. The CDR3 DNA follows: TGTGCCACCAGCAGAGGTGGGGGGGCCCAGTACGAGCAGTACTTC.

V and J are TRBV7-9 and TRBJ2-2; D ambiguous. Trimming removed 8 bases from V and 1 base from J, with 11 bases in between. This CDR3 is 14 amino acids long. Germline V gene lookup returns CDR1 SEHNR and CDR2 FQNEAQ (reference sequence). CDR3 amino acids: CASGADGNTGELFF. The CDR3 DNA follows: TGTGCCAGCGGAGCCGACGGGAACACCGGGGAGCTGTTTTTT.

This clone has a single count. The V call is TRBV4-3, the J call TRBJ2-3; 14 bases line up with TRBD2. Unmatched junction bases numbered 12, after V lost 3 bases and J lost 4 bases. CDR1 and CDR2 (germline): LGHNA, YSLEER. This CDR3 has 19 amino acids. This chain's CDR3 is CASSQGRTSGGPRADTQYF. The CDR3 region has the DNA TGCGCCAGCAGCCAGGGACGGACTAGCGGGGGGCCGAGGGCAGATACGCAGTATTTT.

The CDR3: CASSALAGGNEQFF. The CDR3 DNA sequence: TGTGCCAGCAGTGCCCTAGCGGGGGGGAATGAGCAGTTCTTC. The chain is built from TRBV2 and TRBJ2-1; TRBD2 matches 12 bases. J gave up 7 bases and V 4 bases, and 2 bases lay outside the gene matches. The germline V gene encodes CDR1 SNHLY and CDR2 FYNNEI. This CDR3 contains 14 residues.

The CDR3 here is CASSQGGQGGEQFF. The CDR3 DNA reads as TGCGCCAGCAGCCAAGGAGGACAGGGTGGTGAGCAGTTCTTC. V is TRBV4-1 and J is TRBJ2-7, with TRBD1 matching 8 bases. The J call is in doubt because the DNA end fits TRBJ2-1 better. CDR1 is MGHRA and CDR2 is YSYEKL in the germline V gene. The CDR3 length is 14 residues.

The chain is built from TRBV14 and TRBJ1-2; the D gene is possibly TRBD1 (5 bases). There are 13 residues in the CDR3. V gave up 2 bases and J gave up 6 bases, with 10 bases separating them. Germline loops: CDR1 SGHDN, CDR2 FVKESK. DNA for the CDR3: TGTGCCAGCAGCCAACTGACAGTTGATGGCTACACCTTC. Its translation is CASSQLTVDGYTF. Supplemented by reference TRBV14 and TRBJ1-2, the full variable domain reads EAGVTQFPSHSVIEKGQTVTLRCDPISGHDNLYWYRRVMGKEIKFLLHFVKESKQDESGMPNNRFLAERTGGTYSTLKVQPAELEDSGVYFCASSQLTVDGYTFGSGTRLTVV.